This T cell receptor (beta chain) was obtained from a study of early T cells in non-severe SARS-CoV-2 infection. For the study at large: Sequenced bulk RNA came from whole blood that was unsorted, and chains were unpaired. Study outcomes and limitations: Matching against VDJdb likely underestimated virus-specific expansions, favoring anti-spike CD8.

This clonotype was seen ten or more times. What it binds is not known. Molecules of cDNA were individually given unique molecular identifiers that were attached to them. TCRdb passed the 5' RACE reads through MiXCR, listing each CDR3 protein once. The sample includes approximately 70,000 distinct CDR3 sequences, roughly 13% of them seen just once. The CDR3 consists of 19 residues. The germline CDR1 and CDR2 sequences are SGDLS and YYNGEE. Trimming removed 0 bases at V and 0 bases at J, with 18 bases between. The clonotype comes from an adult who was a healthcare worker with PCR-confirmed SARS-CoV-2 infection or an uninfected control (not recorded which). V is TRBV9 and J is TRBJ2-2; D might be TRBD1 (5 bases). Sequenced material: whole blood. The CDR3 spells CASSVEQALHQSNTGELFF. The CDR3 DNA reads TGTGCCAGCAGCGTAGAACAGGCACTGCACCAATCGAACACCGGGGAGCTGTTTTTT. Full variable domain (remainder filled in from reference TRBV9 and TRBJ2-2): DSGVTQTPKHLITATGQRVTLRCSPRSGDLSVYWYQQSLDQGLQFLIQYYNGEERAKGNILERFSAQQFPDLHSELNLSSLELGDSALYFCASSVEQALHQSNTGELFFGEGSRLTVL.